A selection of T cell receptor beta chains follows, all from one sample in a study of blood T cell repertoires in COVID-19. This table comes from immunoSEQ multiplex PCR, and its TCRdb copy is limited to in-frame clones, with some not included. The table shows 200,000 to 250,000 clones, with 87% occurring only once. Sequencing was performed on peripheral blood. These receptors were taken from a woman aged 18-35 years who had recovered from COVID-19. Each CDR3 is given with its conserved first and last residue. The D gene is left open where the match is weak. Not all rows give a size; the values are once, few, many and, for expanded clones, a class.

D gene | J gene | V gene | clone size | CDR3 DNA | CDR3 protein
TRBD1 | TRBJ1-1 | TRBV7-2 | NA | TGTGCCAGCAGAATGACAGGGCAGAACACTGAAGCTTTCTTT | CASRMTGQNTEAFF
NA | TRBJ2-1 | TRBV2 | NA | TGTGCCAGCAGTGGTCAGGATTCCTACAATGAGCAGTTCTTC | CASSGQDSYNEQFF
NA | TRBJ1-2 | TRBV24-1 | NA | TGTGCCACCAGTGAGCCGATCCTTAACAAGATTCGCTACACCTTC | CATSEPILNKIRYTF
NA | TRBJ2-3 | TRBV28 | NA | TGTGCCAGCAGTCAAACTGCAGGGGCCCACACAGATACGCAGTATTTT | CASSQTAGAHTDTQYF
TRBD1 | TRBJ1-1 | TRBV18 | NA | TGTGCCAGCTCACAGGGGGCGGACACTGAAGCTTTCTTT | CASSQGADTEAFF
TRBD2 | TRBJ2-1 | TRBV7-7 | NA | TGTGCCAGCAGCCCAGGTAGCGGGACTTACAATGAGCAGTTCTTC | CASSPGSGTYNEQFF
NA | TRBJ2-1 | TRBV25-1 | NA | TGTGCCAGCCTGGACTACTCCTACAATGAGCAGTTCTTC | CASLDYSYNEQFF
NA | TRBJ2-7 | TRBV4-1 | NA | TGCGCCAGCAGCCAATTCTTCCAGGCTATCAACGAGCAGTACTTC | CASSQFFQAINEQYF
NA | TRBJ1-1 | TRBV4-3 | NA | TGCGCCAGCAGCCAAGATAGCCCTGGAGTTTACACTGAAGCTTTCTTT | CASSQDSPGVYTEAFF
TRBD1 | TRBJ2-2 | TRBV25-1 | NA | TGTGCCAGCAGTGCCAATTGGAAGGACAGGGCGAACACCGGGGAGCTGTTTTTT | CASSANWKDRANTGELFF
NA | TRBJ1-1 | TRBV7-9 | NA | TGTGCCAGCAGCACAGAGCGGGTCCTAAGGGGAGCTTTCTTT | CASSTERVLRGAFF
NA | TRBJ1-3 | TRBV6-5 | few | TGTGCCAGCAGTTCCGGGACTTACGCTGAGACAAACACCATATATTTT | CASSSGTYAETNTIYF
NA | TRBJ1-1 | TRBV5-1 | NA | TGCGCCAGCAGCTTGGCCGACACCACTGAAGCTTTCTTT | CASSLADTTEAFF
TRBD1 | TRBJ2-7 | TRBV27 | NA | TGTGCCAGCAGTCCGACAGGGATCTCCTACGAGCAGTACTTC | CASSPTGISYEQYF
TRBD1 | TRBJ2-7 | TRBV9 | NA | TGTGCCAGCAGCCCGGGACAGGGGGCCTACGAGCAGTACTTC | CASSPGQGAYEQYF
TRBD2 | TRBJ2-1 | TRBV6-5 | NA | TGTGCCAGCAGTTACTCTGGCGGGAGCAGCTACAATGAGCAGTTCTTC | CASSYSGGSSYNEQFF
NA | TRBJ2-7 | TRBV27 | NA | TGTGCCAGCAGTTTATCGGCTGCTGCCTACGAGCAGTACTTC | CASSLSAAAYEQYF
TRBD1 | TRBJ1-2 | TRBV19 | NA | TGTGCCAGTAGCTCTGGACAGGGGTTCTATGGCTACACCTTC | CASSSGQGFYGYTF
NA | TRBJ2-2 | TRBV11-2 | NA | TGTGCCAGCACCACTTTGGCCGGGGAGCTGTTTTTT | CASTTLAGELFF
TRBD1 | TRBJ2-7 | TRBV19 | NA | TGTGCCAGTAGCCGGACAGGCCTGGGGTACGAGCAGTACTTC | CASSRTGLGYEQYF
NA | TRBJ1-5 | TRBV4-2 | NA | TGTGCCAGCAGCCAAGATCTATACAGCAATCAGCCCCAGCATTTT | CASSQDLYSNQPQHF
NA | TRBJ1-5 | TRBV7-2 | NA | TGTGCCAGCAGCCTGAGTAATCAGCCCCAGCATTTT | CASSLSNQPQHF
NA | TRBJ1-4 | TRBV4-3 | NA | TGCGCCAGCAGCCAAGCTCGGCTAGTTGTTGAAAAACTGTTTTTT | CASSQARLVVEKLFF
TRBD1 | TRBJ1-3 | TRBV2 | NA | TGTGCCAGCAGTTCGGGACAGGGGTCTGGAAACACCATATATTTT | CASSSGQGSGNTIYF
TRBD1 | TRBJ1-1 | TRBV18 | NA | TGTGCCAGCTCACCAGGGGACAGGGACGGGTATAGCACTGAAGCTTTCTTT | CASSPGDRDGYSTEAFF
NA | TRBJ2-3 | TRBV7-2 | NA | TGTGCCAGCAGCCCGGAGGGAGGCCGGGATACGCAGTATTTT | CASSPEGGRDTQYF
TRBD1 | TRBJ2-7 | TRBV3-1/TRBV3-2 | once | TGTGCCAGCAGCCAACGACAGGGGGTCTCCTACGAGCAGTACTTC | CASSQRQGVSYEQYF
NA | TRBJ2-2 | TRBV3-1/TRBV3-2 | NA | TGTGCCAGCAGCCCCGGGAGTGCGCGCACCGGGGAGCTGTTTTTT | CASSPGSARTGELFF
TRBD1 | TRBJ1-4 | TRBV15 | NA | TGTGCCACCAGCAGAGGTGACAGGGAAAATGAAAAACTGTTTTTT | CATSRGDRENEKLFF
NA | TRBJ1-2 | TRBV20-1 | NA | TGCAGTGCCGACGGTAGGGGTGGCTACACCTTC | CSADGRGGYTF
NA | TRBJ1-1 | TRBV30 | NA | TGTGCCTGGGGTCGCGGCACATCTAGCACTGAAGCTTTCTTT | CAWGRGTSSTEAFF
NA | TRBJ1-3 | TRBV19 | NA | TGTGCCACCAGAGGATGGGGCCGGTCTGGAAACACCATATATTTT | CATRGWGRSGNTIYF
NA | TRBJ1-5 | TRBV15 | NA | TGTGCCACCAGCGATCGCAGGGGAGCGCCCCAGCATTTT | CATSDRRGAPQHF
TRBD1 | TRBJ2-1 | TRBV19 | NA | TGTGCCAGTAGAAATTCAGGACAGGGGGCCAATGAGCAGTTCTTC | CASRNSGQGANEQFF
NA | TRBJ2-7 | TRBV10-1 | NA | TGCGCCAGCAGTGACCCTCTGTATCGGAGGTTGAGATACGAGCAGTACTTC | CASSDPLYRRLRYEQYF
TRBD2 | TRBJ2-5 | TRBV2 | NA | TGTGCCAGCAGCCAGCGACTAGCGGGAGGGCCGCCGACGTACCAAGAGACCCAGTACTTC | CASSQRLAGGPPTYQETQYF